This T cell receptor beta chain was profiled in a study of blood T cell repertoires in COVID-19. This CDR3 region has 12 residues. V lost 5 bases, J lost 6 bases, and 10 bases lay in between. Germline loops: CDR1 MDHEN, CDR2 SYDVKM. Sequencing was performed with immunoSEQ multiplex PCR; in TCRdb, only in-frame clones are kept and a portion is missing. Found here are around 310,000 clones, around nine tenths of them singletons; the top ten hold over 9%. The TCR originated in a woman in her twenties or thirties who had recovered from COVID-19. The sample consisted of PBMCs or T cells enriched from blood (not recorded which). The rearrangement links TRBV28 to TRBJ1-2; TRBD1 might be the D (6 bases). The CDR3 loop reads CASSRGGDGYTF. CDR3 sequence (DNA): TGTGCCAGCAGTCGGGGGGGCGATGGCTACACCTTC.